The 8 T cell receptor beta chains below all came from one sample that was sequenced in a study of blood T cell repertoires in COVID-19. Repertoires were generated with immunoSEQ multiplex PCR, while TCRdb's copy carries only in-frame clones and drops some. The table shows about 100,000 clones, with over 75% occurring only once. The sample taken for sequencing was peripheral blood. These receptors all stem from a human donor in a cohort sampled during active COVID-19.

The V and J genes are TRBV19 and TRBJ2-7; 8 positions agree with TRBD1. V was pared by 4 bases and J by 3 bases, with 8 bases of the junction left unmatched. This CDR3 region has 15 residues. The germline V gene encodes CDR1 LNHDA and CDR2 SQIVND (reference sequence). The CDR3 loop reads CASSTWTGRGYEQYF. The CDR3 DNA reads TGTGCCAGTAGTACCTGGACAGGGAGAGGCTACGAGCAGTACTTC.

The chain uses TRBV19 and TRBJ2-7; TRBD2 agrees at 15 bases. Trimming removed 3 bases from V and 0 bases from J; junction bases left unmatched: 9. The V gene's germline CDR1 is LNHDA and CDR2 SQIVND (reference sequence). This CDR3 region has 19 residues. CDR3 sequence: CASSIMGLAGGSSSYEQYF. In nucleotides, the CDR3 is TGTGCCAGTAGTATTATGGGACTAGCGGGAGGTTCAAGCTCCTACGAGCAGTACTTC. Full variable domain (rest looked up from reference TRBV19 and TRBJ2-7): DGGITQSPKYLFRKEGQNVTLSCEQNLNHDAMYWYRQDPGQGLRLIYYSQIVNDFQKGDIAEGYSVSREKKESFPLTVTSAQKNPTAFYLCASSIMGLAGGSSSYEQYFGPGTRLTVT.

V gene TRBV3-1 (or the pseudogene TRBV3-2) combines with J gene TRBJ1-2; D not resolved. Trimming left V 2 bases short and J 2 bases short, with 9 bases between. Germline V gene lookup returns CDR1 LGHDT and CDR2 YNNKEL (reference sequence). CDR3 length equals 14 residues. The chain's CDR3 is CASSQSPVNYGYTF. The CDR3 coding sequence is TGTGCCAGCAGCCAATCCCCAGTCAACTATGGCTACACCTTC.

The chain carries TRBV29-1 and TRBJ1-1; TRBD1 aligns across 9 bases. The CDR3 runs 12 residues. Per the germline V gene, CDR1 is SQVTM and CDR2 is ANQGSEA. V shed 7 bases, J shed 4 bases, and the junction held 4 bases outside the gene matches. The CDR3 region is CSASTGGTEAFF. CDR3 DNA: TGCAGCGCCTCGACAGGGGGCACTGAAGCTTTCTTT. The complete variable domain, with remaining parts taken from reference TRBV29-1 and TRBJ1-1, reads SAVISQKPSRDICQRGTSLTIQCQVDSQVTMMFWYRQQPGQSLTLIATANQGSEATYESGFVIDKFPISRPNLTFSTLTVSNMSPEDSSIYLCSASTGGTEAFFGQGTRLTVV.

This clone was seen only once. V usage is TRBV4-3 and J usage is TRBJ2-3, with D unclear. The germline CDR1 and CDR2 sequences are LGHNA and YSLEER. V lost 1 base and J 4 bases, leaving 12 bases between the germline ends. The CDR3 loop spans 15 amino acids. The CDR3 DNA reads as TGCGCCAGCAGCCAAGGCCTAGTCGCATCAGATACGCAGTATTTT. Its protein product is CASSQGLVASDTQYF.

Written as DNA, the CDR3 is TGTGCCAGCAGCCCTGGGCCGAAAGAGACCCAGTACTTC. Protein: CASSPGPKETQYF. This chain connects TRBV11-3 to TRBJ2-5; D remains ambiguous. CDR3 size: 13 residues. Looked up from germline, CDR1 is SGHNT and CDR2 is YENEEA. Trimming left V 5 bases short and J 3 bases short, with 10 bases between.

This chain uses TRBV3-1 (or the pseudogene TRBV3-2) with TRBJ1-1, with D possibly being TRBD1 (5 bases). V gave up 2 bases and J gave up 4 bases, with 17 bases separating them. CDR1 and CDR2 (germline): LGHDT, YNNKEL (reference sequence). CDR3 length: 16 amino acids. In nucleotides, the CDR3 is TGTGCCAGCAGCCAAAGCCCGACAGCTCCCTTCACTGAAGCTTTCTTT. This sequence encodes CASSQSPTAPFTEAFF.

The chain is built from TRBV2 and TRBJ1-1; 10 nucleotides line up with TRBD1. In germline, CDR1 is SNHLY, CDR2 FYNNEI. The CDR3 has 16 amino acids. Trimming removed 5 bases from V and 1 base from J; junction bases left unmatched: 7. The CDR3 region has the DNA TGTGCCAGCAGTTCTCGCCGGGACAGGGGGAACACTGAAGCTTTCTTT. Translating it yields CASSSRRDRGNTEAFF.